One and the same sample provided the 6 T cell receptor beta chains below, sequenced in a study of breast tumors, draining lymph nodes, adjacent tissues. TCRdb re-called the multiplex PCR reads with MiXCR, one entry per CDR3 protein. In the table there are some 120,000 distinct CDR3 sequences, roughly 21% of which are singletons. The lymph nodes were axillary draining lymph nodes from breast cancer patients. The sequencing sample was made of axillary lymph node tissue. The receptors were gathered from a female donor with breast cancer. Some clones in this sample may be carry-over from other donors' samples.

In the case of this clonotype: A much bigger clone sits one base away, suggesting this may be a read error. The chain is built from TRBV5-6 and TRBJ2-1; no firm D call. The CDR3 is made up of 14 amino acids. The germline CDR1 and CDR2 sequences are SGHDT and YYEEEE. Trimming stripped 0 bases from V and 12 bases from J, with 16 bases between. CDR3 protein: CASSLGGVARRQFF. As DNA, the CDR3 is TGTGCCAGCAGCTTGGGCGGTGTGGCCAGGCGGCAGTTCTTC.

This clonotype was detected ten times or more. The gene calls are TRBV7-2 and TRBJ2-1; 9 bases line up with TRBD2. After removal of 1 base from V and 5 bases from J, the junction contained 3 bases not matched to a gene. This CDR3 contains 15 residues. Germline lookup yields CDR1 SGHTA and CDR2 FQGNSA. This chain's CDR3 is CASSLGGRGNNEQFF. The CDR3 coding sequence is TGTGCCAGCAGCTTAGGCGGGAGGGGAAACAATGAGCAGTTCTTC.

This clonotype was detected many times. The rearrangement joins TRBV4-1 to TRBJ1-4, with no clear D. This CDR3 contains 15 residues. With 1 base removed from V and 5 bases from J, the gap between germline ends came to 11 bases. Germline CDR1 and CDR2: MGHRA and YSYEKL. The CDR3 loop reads CASSQAARRNEKLFF. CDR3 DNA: TGCGCCAGCAGCCAAGCGGCGAGGAGGAATGAAAAACTGTTTTTT.

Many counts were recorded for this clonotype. The CDR3 protein is CASSLDRGNSPLHF. In DNA form, the CDR3 reads TGTGCCAGCAGCTTGGACAGGGGTAATTCACCCCTCCACTTT. The gene calls are TRBV5-4 and TRBJ1-6; 7 bases are shared with TRBD1. V dropped 0 bases and J dropped 6; count of bases not matched to a gene: 0. Germline-derived CDR1 and CDR2 are SGHNT and YYREEE (reference sequence). This CDR3 is built from 14 residues.

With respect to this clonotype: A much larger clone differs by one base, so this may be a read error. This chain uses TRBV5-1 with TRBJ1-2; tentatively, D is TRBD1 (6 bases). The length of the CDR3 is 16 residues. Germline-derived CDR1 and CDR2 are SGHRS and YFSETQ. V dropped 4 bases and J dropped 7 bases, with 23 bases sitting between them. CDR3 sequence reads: CASSLPSGQLGIGYTF. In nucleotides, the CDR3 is TGCGCCAGCAGCCTCCCCAGCGGACAGTTGGGAATTGGCTACACCTTC.

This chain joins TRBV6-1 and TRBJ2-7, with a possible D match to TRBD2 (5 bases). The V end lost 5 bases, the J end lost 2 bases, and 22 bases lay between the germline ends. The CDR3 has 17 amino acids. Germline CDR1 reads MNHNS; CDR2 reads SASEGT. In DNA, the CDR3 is TGTGCCAGCAGTCAACCCTTAACCGAGGGTTTGGCCTACGAGCAGTACTTC. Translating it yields CASSQPLTEGLAYEQYF.